The present T cell receptor (beta chain) was sequenced within a study of blood T cell repertoires in COVID-19. Per the germline V gene, CDR1 is SQVTM and CDR2 is ANQGSEA. The CDR3 covers 13 residues. V was pared by 6 bases and J by 1 base, with 12 bases between. Per the original methods: From reference gene primer amplification, estimates of nucleated cell counts were derived. Method: immunoSEQ multiplex PCR; TCRdb's copy keeps in-frame clones and lacks some. Clone size and the V and J calls come from that table; the DNA yielded D and trimming. The table includes around 300,000 clones, 65% to 90% detected once.

The chain employs TRBV29-1 and TRBJ1-1; the D gene is possibly TRBD1 (5 bases). The sample taken for sequencing was peripheral blood. The receptor's source is a human donor in a cohort sampled during active COVID-19. CDR3: CSVGQTGNTEAFF. CDR3 coding DNA: TGCAGCGTAGGCCAAACAGGGAACACTGAAGCTTTCTTT.